These 32 T cell receptor beta chains originate from one sample sequenced in a study of cytomegalovirus exposure and HLA in healthy donors. Profiled with immunoSEQ multiplex PCR; TCRdb holds only in-frame clones, not every one. The table includes under 75,000 clones, over 80% detected once. The specimen sequenced was PBMCs. The receptors originated from a man aged 25-45 years in good health and CMV-seronegative.

The chain combines TRBV6-1 with TRBJ2-7, with 10 bases matching TRBD2. CDR1 MNHNS and CDR2 SASEGT come from the germline V gene. V lost 4 bases and J lost 3; bases outside the gene matches: 6. This CDR3 contains 15 residues. This CDR3 reads CASSGLTSGYYEQYF. CDR3 bases: TGTGCCAGCAGTGGTTTGACTAGCGGGTACTACGAGCAGTACTTC.

The CDR3, as DNA: TGTGCCAGTAAGTCAGATCCCTATCAGCCCCAGCATTTT. Its protein is CASKSDPYQPQHF. The J gene is TRBJ1-5, the V gene TRBV19, with D uncertain. The CDR3 contains 13 residues. V gave up 7 bases and J gave up 5 bases, with 12 bases separating them. CDR1 is LNHDA and CDR2 is SQIVND in the germline V gene (reference sequence). Drawing the rest from reference TRBV19 and TRBJ1-5, the complete variable domain is DGGITQSPKYLFRKEGQNVTLSCEQNLNHDAMYWYRQDPGQGLRLIYYSQIVNDFQKGDIAEGYSVSREKKESFPLTVTSAQKNPTAFYLCASKSDPYQPQHFGDGTRLSIL.

V gene TRBV19 combines with J gene TRBJ1-6; 10 nucleotides align to TRBD1. CDR1 is LNHDA, CDR2 SQIVND, per germline (reference sequence). After removal of 2 bases from V and 10 bases from J, the junction contained 11 bases not matched to a gene. The CDR3 has 17 amino acids. The CDR3 is CASSIIPRQGARSPLHF. CDR3 nucleotides: TGTGCCAGTAGTATAATCCCCCGACAGGGGGCAAGGTCACCCCTCCACTTT.

In this sample, this clone turned up a few times. The V and J genes are TRBV7-9 and TRBJ2-6; D gene uncertain. There are 15 residues in the CDR3. The germline CDR1 and CDR2 sequences are SEHNR and FQNEAQ (reference sequence). V gave up 8 bases and J gave up 0 bases, with 11 bases separating them. DNA for the CDR3: TGTGCCAGCTCCCAGGTTGACTCTGGGGCCAACGTCCTGACTTTC. This translates into CASSQVDSGANVLTF.

This clone has just one count. The genes are TRBV9 and TRBJ2-2; tentatively, D is TRBD1 (5 bases). Trimming cost V 4 bases and J 13 bases, with 17 bases left between them. The V gene's germline CDR1 is SGDLS and CDR2 YYNGEE. The CDR3 consists of 13 residues. The CDR3 sequence: CASSPDSGQGLFF. CDR3 in DNA: TGTGCCAGCAGCCCAGACTCCGGGCAGGGGCTGTTTTTT. Full variable domain (remainder filled in from reference TRBV9 and TRBJ2-2): DSGVTQTPKHLITATGQRVTLRCSPRSGDLSVYWYQQSLDQGLQFLIQYYNGEERAKGNILERFSAQQFPDLHSELNLSSLELGDSALYFCASSPDSGQGLFFGEGSRLTVL.

The J gene is TRBJ1-2, the V gene TRBV14; 8 nucleotides match TRBD1. V dropped 2 bases and J dropped 6; count of bases not matched to a gene: 5. The germline CDR1 and CDR2 sequences are SGHDN and FVKESK. CDR3 length equals 14 residues. DNA for the CDR3: TGTGCCAGCAGCCAACAGGGGGCGCAAGATGGCTACACCTTC. It translates to CASSQQGAQDGYTF. The full variable domain, with the rest looked up from reference TRBV14 and TRBJ1-2, is EAGVTQFPSHSVIEKGQTVTLRCDPISGHDNLYWYRRVMGKEIKFLLHFVKESKQDESGMPNNRFLAERTGGTYSTLKVQPAELEDSGVYFCASSQQGAQDGYTFGSGTRLTVV.

J is TRBJ2-2 and V is TRBV4-3, with D possibly being TRBD2 (6 bases). The CDR3 covers 15 residues. Germline V gene sequence: CDR1 LGHNA, CDR2 YSLEER. The V end lost 0 bases, the J end lost 6 bases, and 11 bases lay between the germline ends. The CDR3 protein is CASSQESGVAGELFF. DNA of the CDR3: TGCGCCAGCAGCCAAGAGTCGGGAGTCGCCGGGGAGCTGTTTTTT.

The V call is TRBV18, the J call TRBJ2-3, with 11 bases aligning to TRBD2. V trimming: 5 bases; J trimming: 0 bases; junction bases outside the gene matches: 7. CDR3 size: 17 residues. Germline CDR1 and CDR2: KGHSH and LQKENI. CDR3 coding DNA: TGTGCCAGCTCATCGACTAGCGGGGTGATCAGCACAGATACGCAGTATTTT. Residues: CASSSTSGVISTDTQYF.

The chain recombines TRBV5-1 with TRBJ2-1; TRBD2 matches at 8 bases. J was trimmed by 7 bases and V by 2 bases; bases with no gene match: 17. The CDR3 contains 18 residues. CDR1 is SGHRS, CDR2 YFSETQ, per germline. The CDR3 protein is CASSFLPGLGENANEQFF. CDR3 nucleotides: TGCGCCAGCAGCTTTCTACCGGGACTAGGAGAGAATGCGAATGAGCAGTTCTTC.

The V call is TRBV12-1, the J call TRBJ2-7; no DNA check was done on the table's D call, TRBD2. TRBV12-1 is a pseudogene. This CDR3 spans 19 amino acids. CDR3 amino acids: CASSVGTSGSLGRGCEQYV. The CDR3 coding sequence is TGTGCCAGCAGCGTTGGGACTAGCGGGAGTTTAGGGCGGGGCTGCGAGCAGTACGTC.

This chain connects TRBV7-8 to TRBJ2-7; TRBD1 agrees at 9 bases. CDR3 length equals 14 residues. Per the germline V gene, CDR1 is SGHVS and CDR2 is FQNEAQ. The J segment lost 3 bases and the V segment lost 6 bases, leaving 6 bases of the junction unmatched. The CDR3 is CASSPTGQGYEQYF. In nucleotides, the CDR3 is TGTGCCAGCAGTCCGACGGGACAGGGCTACGAGCAGTACTTC.

This chain uses TRBV10-1 with TRBJ2-2; D might be TRBD1 (6 bases). V was trimmed by 7 bases and J by 4 bases, leaving 13 bases between them. Germline loops: CDR1 WNHNN, CDR2 SYGVQD (reference sequence). The CDR3 is made up of 14 amino acids. For the CDR3, the DNA is TGCGCCAGCAAACCGACAGGAGTCACCGGGGAGCTGTTTTTT. Encoded protein: CASKPTGVTGELFF.

The chain combines TRBV2 with TRBJ1-5; no firm D call. Trimming took 8 bases from V and 0 from J, leaving 11 bases between them. The CDR3 length is 14 residues. Germline V gene lookup returns CDR1 SNHLY and CDR2 FYNNEI. CDR3 region: CASDALISNQPQHF. CDR3 in DNA: TGTGCCAGCGATGCACTGATTAGCAATCAGCCCCAGCATTTT.

The gene calls are TRBV28 and TRBJ2-2; D remains ambiguous. V dropped 0 bases and J dropped 6 bases, with 8 bases sitting between them. Germline V gene lookup returns CDR1 MDHEN and CDR2 SYDVKM. This CDR3 region has 14 residues. This CDR3 reads CASSLWKAPGELFF. In DNA form, the CDR3 reads TGTGCCAGCAGTTTATGGAAAGCCCCCGGGGAGCTGTTTTTT.

The chain couples TRBV18 to TRBJ1-5, with D maybe TRBD1 (5 bases). V gave up 2 bases and J gave up 3 bases, with 11 bases separating them. CDR1 and CDR2 (germline): KGHSH, LQKENI. The CDR3 sequence is 15 residues long. The CDR3 reads CASSPTGGSNQPQHF. DNA for the CDR3: TGTGCCAGCTCACCAACAGGCGGATCCAATCAGCCCCAGCATTTT.

The chain couples TRBV4-2 to TRBJ2-1; D may be TRBD1 (6 bases). The V and J ends lost 4 bases and 3 bases respectively, with 16 bases between them. Germline lookup yields CDR1 LGHNA and CDR2 YNFKEQ. The length of the CDR3 is 16 residues. CDR3 region: CASSPGEQGHYNEQFF. CDR3 DNA sequence: TGTGCCAGCAGCCCTGGGGAACAGGGACACTACAATGAGCAGTTCTTC.

V gene TRBV19 combines with J gene TRBJ2-4; 9 positions agree with TRBD1. After removal of 5 bases from V and 0 bases from J, the junction contained 14 bases not matched to a gene. This CDR3 has 19 amino acids. Per germline, CDR1 LNHDA and CDR2 SQIVND (reference sequence). CDR3 nucleotides: TGTGCCAGTAGTTTGACAGGGGGGGATTCTTTACTAGCCAAAAACATTCAGTACTTC. Translation gives CASSLTGGDSLLAKNIQYF. The entire variable domain, with the rest obtained from reference TRBV19 and TRBJ2-4, is as follows: DGGITQSPKYLFRKEGQNVTLSCEQNLNHDAMYWYRQDPGQGLRLIYYSQIVNDFQKGDIAEGYSVSREKKESFPLTVTSAQKNPTAFYLCASSLTGGDSLLAKNIQYFGAGTRLSVL.

This chain joins TRBV5-4 and TRBJ2-1; 16 bases fit TRBD2. The CDR3 consists of 17 residues. Losses at the gene ends were 4 bases for V and 7 bases for J; bases not matched to a gene: 8. The germline V gene has CDR1 SGHNT and CDR2 YYREEE (reference sequence). The CDR3 DNA is TGTGCCAGCAGCCCGGGGGGACTAGCGGGGGGGTTGAATGAGCAGTTCTTC. Translating gives CASSPGGLAGGLNEQFF.

The V call is TRBV5-4, the J call TRBJ2-5, with D perhaps matching TRBD1 (5 bases). The CDR3 is 13 residues long. The V and J ends lost 4 bases and 4 bases respectively, with 11 bases between them. CDR1 SGHNT and CDR2 YYREEE come from the germline V gene (reference sequence). The CDR3 region has the DNA TGTGCCAGCAGCGGGGCGTGGGGAGAGACCCAGTACTTC. It yields the protein CASSGAWGETQYF.

This chain links TRBV7-3 with TRBJ2-5, with D tentatively TRBD2 (5 bases). CDR3 length: 13 residues. V was clipped by 4 bases and J by 4 bases, with 10 bases between them. Germline lookup yields CDR1 SGHTA and CDR2 FQGTGA. The CDR3 sequence: CASSSSRGETQYF. In DNA, the CDR3 is TGTGCCAGCAGCTCTAGCCGGGGAGAGACCCAGTACTTC.

In this sample, this clone turned up once. The V and J genes are TRBV27 and TRBJ2-5; the D gene is possibly TRBD1 (7 bases). Germline V CDR1 and CDR2: MNHEY, SMNVEV (reference sequence). Trimming took 6 bases from V and 4 from J, leaving 21 bases between them. The CDR3 is 16 residues long. CDR3 sequence: CASSLTVGQGGETQYF. In DNA form, the CDR3 reads TGTGCCAGCAGCCTGACCGTTGGTCAGGGGGGAGAGACCCAGTACTTC.

This clone was detected many times. This sequence joins TRBV4-3 and TRBJ1-2; 7 nucleotides align to TRBD1. Germline-derived CDR1 and CDR2 are LGHNA and YSLEER. V dropped 1 base and J dropped 4; count of bases not matched to a gene: 3. The CDR3 loop spans 14 amino acids. The CDR3 region is CASSQVQGGYGYTF. The CDR3 DNA sequence: TGCGCCAGCAGCCAAGTCCAGGGGGGCTATGGCTACACCTTC.

V gene TRBV5-1 combines with J gene TRBJ1-2; TRBD1 aligns across 7 bases. The trim removed 4 bases at V and 2 bases at J, leaving 8 bases unmatched. Germline V gene lookup returns CDR1 SGHRS and CDR2 YFSETQ. The CDR3 extends over 15 amino acids. The CDR3 nucleotides read TGCGCCAGCAGCCCCAAGGGGACAGCGAACTATGGCTACACCTTC. This gives the protein CASSPKGTANYGYTF. Together with reference TRBV5-1 and TRBJ1-2, the CDR3 gives the full variable domain: KAGVTQTPRYLIKTRGQQVTLSCSPISGHRSVSWYQQTPGQGLQFLFEYFSETQRNKGNFPGRFSGRQFSNSRSEMNVSTLELGDSALYLCASSPKGTANYGYTFGSGTRLTVV.

The sample holds a few counts of this clone. This chain joins TRBV15 and TRBJ2-1, with 11 bases matching TRBD1. Germline loops: CDR1 LNHNV, CDR2 YYDKDF (reference sequence). This CDR3 has 13 residues. V dropped 8 bases and J dropped 8; count of bases not matched to a gene: 5. The CDR3 sequence is CATGQGAGYEQFF. In DNA form, the CDR3 reads TGTGCCACCGGACAGGGGGCAGGGTATGAGCAGTTCTTC.

The V call is TRBV30, the J call TRBJ2-3, with TRBD2 matching 9 bases. Looked up from germline, CDR1 is GTSNPN and CDR2 is SVGIG (reference sequence). V was pared by 4 bases and J by 4 bases, with 6 bases of the junction left unmatched. This CDR3 is built from 14 residues. CDR3 residues: CAWTSGNPADTQYF. The CDR3 DNA is TGTGCCTGGACTAGCGGGAACCCTGCAGATACGCAGTATTTT.

The chain employs TRBV5-4 and TRBJ2-2; 7 positions match TRBD2. CDR1 is SGHNT and CDR2 is YYREEE in the germline V gene (reference sequence). Trimming took 0 bases from V and 3 from J; bases not matched to a gene: 5. This CDR3 has 16 amino acids. DNA of the CDR3: TGTGCCAGCAGCTTGGCTCCGCGGGGGTACACCGGGGAGCTGTTTTTT. The encoded protein is CASSLAPRGYTGELFF.

This sequence joins TRBV19 and TRBJ1-5, with 7 bases matching TRBD1. V shed 3 bases and J 3 bases; nucleotides not matched to a gene: 2. The germline V gene encodes CDR1 LNHDA and CDR2 SQIVND (reference sequence). The CDR3 sequence is 14 residues long. The CDR3 loop reads CASSMGQLNQPQHF. CDR3 in DNA: TGTGCCAGTAGTATGGGACAGCTCAATCAGCCCCAGCATTTT.

CDR3 in amino acids: CASSVDLRGTDTQYF. DNA for the CDR3: TGTGCCAGCAGCGTAGATCTCAGGGGGACAGATACGCAGTATTTT. The rearrangement links TRBV9 to TRBJ2-3; 7 bases map to TRBD1. Germline V CDR1 and CDR2: SGDLS, YYNGEE. The CDR3 totals 15 residues. The V gene end was trimmed by 0 bases and the J gene end by 3 bases; junction bases not matched to a gene: 4.

The chain combines TRBV7-8 with TRBJ2-7; D gene uncertain. This CDR3 contains 16 residues. Germline loops: CDR1 SGHVS, CDR2 FQNEAQ. Trimming took 5 bases from V and 0 from J, leaving 17 bases between them. CDR3 loop: CASSRNRDPFSYEQYF. CDR3 nucleotide sequence: TGTGCCAGCAGCAGAAACAGAGACCCCTTCTCCTACGAGCAGTACTTC.

The rearrangement uses TRBV29-1 and TRBJ2-3; 15 bases agree with TRBD2. Germline values: CDR1 SQVTM, CDR2 ANQGSEA. Trimming removed 6 bases from V and 2 bases from J; junction bases left unmatched: 3. This CDR3 spans 15 amino acids. The CDR3 region has the DNA TGCAGCGTAGGACTAGCGGGAGGGCCCACAGATACGCAGTATTTT. It yields the protein CSVGLAGGPTDTQYF.

The chain carries TRBV2 and TRBJ2-7, with D perhaps TRBD2 (5 bases). With 8 bases removed from V and 2 bases from J, the gap between germline ends came to 16 bases. CDR3 length equals 14 residues. CDR1 is SNHLY, CDR2 FYNNEI, per germline. CDR3 nucleotides: TGTGCCAGCGGGGAGAGGGCTTTTACCTACGAGCAGTACGTC. Its translation is CASGERAFTYEQYV.

V is TRBV18 and J is TRBJ1-2; 8 nucleotides match TRBD1. The CDR3 spans 14 residues. CDR1 and CDR2 from the germline V gene are KGHSH and LQKENI. V shed 9 bases, J shed 2 bases, and the junction held 8 bases outside the gene matches. The DNA of the CDR3 is TGTGCCAGTTCCCAACAGGGGGGAAACTATGGCTACACCTTC. It encodes CASSQQGGNYGYTF.